The 6 T cell receptor beta chains presented below share a single source sample, sequenced in a study of cytomegalovirus exposure and HLA in healthy donors listed by TCRdb under 2017. Libraries were built with the immunoSEQ multiplex PCR assay. The multiplex PCR relied on a mix of 60 forward primers for TCR Vbeta segments and 13 reverse primers for TCR Jbeta segments. TCRdb retrieved this table from immuneACCESS and kept in-frame rearrangements only. Not all clones are present; in checked studies, unresolved V genes account for under half, and no reason is known for the remainder. For this sample there are over 150,000 clones; 55% to 80% appear just once. The ten most abundant clones make up approximately 4.5% of the sample. The sequencing sample was made of PBMCs. The receptor source for this set is a young woman in good health and CMV-seropositive.

This clone was observed a handful of times. One end of the junction is discordant with germline, which a read error may explain. The gene calls are TRBV9 and TRBJ1-1, with D possibly matching TRBD1 (6 bases). Germline CDR1 SGDLS, CDR2 YYNGEE. The CDR3 totals 13 residues. CDR3 residues: CASSVQGNAEAFF. The CDR3 DNA reads as TGTGCCAGCAGCGTACAGGGGAACGCTGAAGCTTTCTTT.

This chain connects TRBV19 to TRBJ1-1; D is ambiguous. V dropped 3 bases and J dropped 3 bases, with 8 bases sitting between them. The germline V gene has CDR1 LNHDA and CDR2 SQIVND (reference sequence). This CDR3 contains 13 residues. CDR3 in amino acids: CASSILRDTEAFF. CDR3 sequence (DNA): TGTGCCAGTAGTATTTTGAGGGACACTGAAGCTTTCTTT.

J is TRBJ1-2 and V is TRBV29-1; 10 nucleotides agree with TRBD1. The V and J ends lost 3 bases and 6 bases, in that order; junction bases with no gene match: 10. Germline V lookup: CDR1 SQVTM, CDR2 ANQGSEA. The CDR3 has 15 residues. CDR3 sequence reads: CSVESGTGAFHGYTF. In DNA, the CDR3 is TGCAGCGTTGAGTCCGGGACAGGGGCATTTCATGGCTACACCTTC.

The rearrangement joins TRBV6-5 to TRBJ2-7; D is possibly TRBD1 (5 bases). The CDR3 contains 14 residues. Germline values: CDR1 MNHEY, CDR2 SVGAGI. V was shortened by 7 bases and J by 3 bases, with 16 bases between the two germline ends. The CDR3: CASTQRGTVYEQYF. Written as DNA, the CDR3 is TGTGCCAGCACCCAAAGGGGTACCGTCTACGAGCAGTACTTC.

This chain uses TRBV5-1 with TRBJ2-7, with TRBD1 matching 10 bases. Germline V gives CDR1 SGHRS, CDR2 YFSETQ. Trimming at V came to 0 bases and at J to 2 bases, leaving 2 bases not matched to a gene. The CDR3 is 15 residues long. The CDR3 region has the DNA TGCGCCAGCAGCTTGGTAGGACAGGGGGCCTACGAGCAGTACTTC. The encoded protein is CASSLVGQGAYEQYF.

The CDR3 loop is CASSIDDSNTGELFF. DNA of the CDR3: TGTGCCAGTAGTATAGATGACAGTAACACCGGGGAGCTGTTTTTT. The V gene is TRBV19, the J gene TRBJ2-2; TRBD1 is a possible D gene (5 bases). The CDR3 consists of 15 residues. V gave up 0 bases and J gave up 2 bases, with 7 bases separating them. Germline V gene data show CDR1 as LNHDA and CDR2 as SQIVND (reference sequence).